The 17 T cell receptor beta chains given below trace back to one sample, sequenced in a study of blood T cell repertoires in COVID-19. TCRdb keeps only in-frame clones here, not all; method: immunoSEQ multiplex PCR. The table lists about 140,000 clones, approximately 80% of them singletons, with 6% to 7.5% in the top ten. Sequenced material: peripheral blood. All receptors come from a human donor in a cohort sampled during active COVID-19.

The genes are TRBV19 and TRBJ1-1, with TRBD1 identical over 8 bases. The junction had 5 bases not matched to a gene; V was cut back by 4 bases and J by 7 bases. From germline, CDR1 is LNHDA and CDR2 SQIVND (reference sequence). This CDR3 is built from 13 residues. The CDR3 loop reads CASSTDRGFEAFF. DNA for the CDR3: TGTGCCAGTAGTACCGACAGGGGATTTGAAGCTTTCTTT. Filled out from reference TRBV19 and TRBJ1-1, the complete variable domain reads DGGITQSPKYLFRKEGQNVTLSCEQNLNHDAMYWYRQDPGQGLRLIYYSQIVNDFQKGDIAEGYSVSREKKESFPLTVTSAQKNPTAFYLCASSTDRGFEAFFGQGTRLTVV.

The rearrangement links TRBV7-2 to TRBJ2-1; the match to TRBD2 covers 13 bases. Looked up from germline, CDR1 is SGHTA and CDR2 is FQGNSA. J lost 7 bases, V lost 5 bases, and 5 bases had no gene match. CDR3 length: 15 residues. CDR3 nucleotide sequence: TGTGCCAGCAGCCCGGGACTAGCGGGAAGAAATGAGCAGTTCTTC. Amino acids: CASSPGLAGRNEQFF.

This clone came up once. V is TRBV18 and J is TRBJ1-1, with no clear D. Germline V gene sequence: CDR1 KGHSH, CDR2 LQKENI. This CDR3 comprises 13 residues. Trimming shortened V by 3 bases and J by 4 bases, and 9 bases separated the two germline ends. CDR3 DNA sequence: TGTGCCAGCTCACCTCGGGGAGCCACTGAAGCTTTCTTT. The encoded protein is CASSPRGATEAFF. Supplemented by reference TRBV18 and TRBJ1-1, the full variable domain reads NAGVMQNPRHLVRRRGQEARLRCSPMKGHSHVYWYRQLPEEGLKFMVYLQKENIIDESGMPKERFSAEFPKEGPSILRIQQVVRGDSAAYFCASSPRGATEAFFGQGTRLTVV.

V is TRBV3-1 (or the pseudogene TRBV3-2) and J is TRBJ1-2, with D possibly TRBD1 on 6 matching bases. The CDR3 is 14 amino acids. Germline values: CDR1 LGHDT, CDR2 YNNKEL (reference sequence). V shed 0 bases and J shed 4 bases, with 9 bases lying between them. CDR3 in DNA: TGTGCCAGCAGCCAAGACGGCAGGGGCTATGGCTACACCTTC. It translates to CASSQDGRGYGYTF.

This clone was detected a few times. The chain couples TRBV6-5 to TRBJ2-5; 7 nucleotides align to TRBD1. The V segment lost 8 bases and the J segment 2 bases; nucleotides outside the gene matches: 11. The CDR3 spans 15 residues. The V gene's germline CDR1 is MNHEY and CDR2 SVGAGI. This CDR3 reads CASGILRTGQETQYF. Here the CDR3 DNA reads TGTGCCAGCGGAATCTTAAGGACAGGACAAGAGACCCAGTACTTC.

The chain couples TRBV13 to TRBJ2-1; D might be TRBD1 (5 bases). This CDR3 contains 18 residues. Trimming pared 2 bases from V and 4 bases from J, leaving 21 bases between. Germline values: CDR1 PRHDT, CDR2 FYEKMQ (reference sequence). As DNA, the CDR3 is TGTGCCAGCAGCTTACAGGGTGCCATAAGGAAAGGATACAATGAGCAGTTCTTC. This sequence encodes CASSLQGAIRKGYNEQFF.

V and J are TRBV7-9 and TRBJ2-5, with TRBD2 identical over 11 bases. V trimming: 4 bases; J trimming: 1 base; junction bases outside the gene matches: 2. CDR1 and CDR2 (germline): SEHNR, FQNEAQ (reference sequence). The CDR3 consists of 15 residues. In DNA form, the CDR3 reads TGTGCCAGCAGCTCGACTAGCGGGGTCCAAGAGACCCAGTACTTC. Translated, it gives CASSSTSGVQETQYF.

The V and J genes are TRBV18 and TRBJ1-4; TRBD1 matches at 7 bases. Unmatched junction bases numbered 10, after V lost 1 base and J lost 14 bases. CDR3 size: 14 residues. CDR1 is KGHSH and CDR2 is LQKENI in the germline V gene. Written as DNA, the CDR3 is TGTGCCAGCTCACCACTGGGGCCAGGGGGTTCTCTGTTTTTT. It yields the protein CASSPLGPGGSLFF. Variable domain in full (rest from reference TRBV18 and TRBJ1-4): NAGVMQNPRHLVRRRGQEARLRCSPMKGHSHVYWYRQLPEEGLKFMVYLQKENIIDESGMPKERFSAEFPKEGPSILRIQQVVRGDSAAYFCASSPLGPGGSLFFGSGTQLSVL.

A few counts support this clone. V usage is TRBV6-1 and J usage is TRBJ1-2; 7 bases match TRBD1. The length of the CDR3 is 14 residues. Germline V gives CDR1 MNHNS, CDR2 SASEGT. The V gene end was trimmed by 0 bases and the J gene end by 8 bases; junction bases not matched to a gene: 6. The CDR3 loop reads CASSEASTGVGYTF. CDR3 coding DNA: TGTGCCAGCAGTGAAGCGTCAACAGGGGTCGGCTACACCTTC.

V gene TRBV7-9 combines with J gene TRBJ2-7; 7 nucleotides line up with TRBD1. Germline loops: CDR1 SEHNR, CDR2 FQNEAQ (reference sequence). CDR3 length: 14 amino acids. V was clipped by 5 bases and J by 0 bases; unmatched bases: 4. CDR3 nucleotides: TGTGCCAGCAGCCGGGACAGCACCTCCTACGAGCAGTACTTC. Translated, it gives CASSRDSTSYEQYF.

This clone was seen only once. The chain is built from TRBV6-6 and TRBJ2-3, with TRBD1 as a possible D gene (5 bases). The CDR3 is 15 residues long. CDR1 and CDR2 from the germline V gene are MNHNY and SVGAGI (reference sequence). V dropped 6 bases and J dropped 2 bases, with 15 bases sitting between them. CDR3 sequence reads: CASREGAADTDTQYF. The CDR3 DNA sequence: TGTGCCAGCAGAGAAGGGGCAGCTGACACAGATACGCAGTATTTT.

The gene calls are TRBV7-8 and TRBJ1-3; unclear D gene. CDR3 length equals 15 residues. Germline CDR1 SGHVS, CDR2 FQNEAQ. The V end was cut by 1 base, the J end by 8 bases, with 15 bases between. CDR3 region: CASSLGHHDGDTIYF. The CDR3 DNA reads TGTGCCAGCAGCTTAGGACACCACGACGGGGACACCATATATTTT.

The rearrangement links TRBV7-2 to TRBJ2-1; 10 bases map to TRBD2. The CDR3 has 14 residues. In germline, CDR1 is SGHTA, CDR2 FQGNSA. With 4 bases clipped from V and 8 bases from J, the junction kept 5 bases outside the gene matches. The CDR3 DNA is TGTGCCAGCAGCTCCAGCGGGGGGGACTATGAGCAGTTCTTC. Translation gives CASSSSGGDYEQFF.

V usage is TRBV7-8 and J usage is TRBJ2-5, with 7 nucleotides matching TRBD2. The junction had 12 bases not matched to a gene; V was cut back by 5 bases and J by 3 bases. The CDR3 is 16 residues long. Per the germline V gene, CDR1 is SGHVS and CDR2 is FQNEAQ. The CDR3 sequence is CASSARDPGREETQYF. The CDR3 nucleotides read TGTGCCAGCAGCGCCCGGGACCCAGGGAGGGAAGAGACCCAGTACTTC.

The count of this clone is one. CDR3 DNA sequence: TGCAGCGTTGAACTACAGGGTGAAGAGACCCAGTACTTC. It yields the protein CSVELQGEETQYF. This chain joins TRBV29-1 and TRBJ2-5; a possible D gene is TRBD1 (6 bases). CDR1 is SQVTM, CDR2 ANQGSEA, per germline. V lost 2 bases and J 3 bases, leaving 10 bases between the germline ends. CDR3 size: 13 residues.

This clone was seen once. This sequence joins TRBV6-1 and TRBJ2-7, with D uncertain. Germline loops: CDR1 MNHNS, CDR2 SASEGT. This CDR3 spans 11 amino acids. V lost 3 bases, J lost 2 bases, and 2 bases lay in between. CDR3 protein: CASSDTYEQYF. In DNA, the CDR3 is TGTGCCAGCAGTGACACCTACGAGCAGTACTTC.

The chain carries TRBV7-9 and TRBJ1-4; D is perhaps TRBD1 (5 bases). Germline CDR1 is SEHNR and CDR2 is FQNEAQ (reference sequence). The CDR3 totals 15 residues. Between the trimmed V and J ends, which lost 6 bases and 0 bases, there was a span of 11 bases. The chain's CDR3 is CASSSRQTTNEKLFF. CDR3 in DNA: TGTGCCAGCAGTTCAAGACAGACAACTAATGAAAAACTGTTTTTT.